This record concerns one TCR beta chain sequence. The antigen is unknown. Clones were read by immunoSEQ multiplex PCR, and TCRdb kept only the in-frame ones, dropping some. The sample has some 1,100,000 clones, more than 75% seen once; the top ten hold around 0.47%. This specimen belongs to a study of shared clonotypes between healthy human individuals. The CDR3 sequence is 14 residues long. Germline CDR1 and CDR2: MDHEN and SYDVKM. The V and J ends lost 3 bases and 7 bases respectively, with 15 bases between them. Whole-study findings and limits: It was the few donors that limited the genetic and exposure-history diversity represented.

The sequence was obtained from a man in his late teens or twenties in good health. Some clones in this sample may be carry-over from other donors' samples. Specimen: memory CD4+ T cells from PBMCs. The subset is: CD45RA-negative fraction. The rearrangement joins TRBV28 to TRBJ2-5; D is perhaps TRBD1 or TRBD2 (5 bases each). The CDR3 DNA reads as TGTGCCAGCAGTTTGGCCGGGGCCGTCGGGACCCAGTACTTC. This sequence encodes CASSLAGAVGTQYF.